This is a list of T cell receptor beta chains from one sample in a study of T cell responses to AZD1222 COVID-19 vaccine. The method was immunoSEQ multiplex PCR; TCRdb's version includes in-frame clones alone and lacks a portion of them. The sample has around 110,000 clones, more than 85% seen once. Specimen: peripheral blood, collected on day 0 of AZD1222 vaccination. These receptors were collected from an adult in good health. Both conserved end residues are part of each CDR3. The order of the fields is D gene, V gene, J gene, clone size, CDR3 protein, CDR3 DNA. D genes are given only for firm matches. Clone size is not always given. Where it is, it says once, few, many or a class for expanded clones.

>NA|TRBV7-9|TRBJ2-4|NA
CASSLAVGRLAKNIQYF
TGTGCCAGCAGCTTAGCGGTTGGGCGGTTAGCCAAAAACATTCAGTACTTC
>TRBD2|TRBV11-3|TRBJ2-1|NA
CASSLRAGEREGHNEQFF
TGTGCCAGCAGCTTAAGGGCTGGGGAACGGGAGGGCCATAATGAGCAGTTCTTC
>NA|TRBV5-1|TRBJ2-2|NA
CASRSPSTGNTGELFF
TGCGCCAGCCGGTCCCCCTCGACAGGTAACACCGGGGAGCTGTTTTTT
>NA|TRBV7-3|TRBJ1-1|NA
CASSLREGPNTEAFF
TGTGCCAGCAGCTTAAGGGAGGGCCCGAACACTGAAGCTTTCTTT
>NA|TRBV11-3|TRBJ2-7|NA
CASSSRDPPNEQYF
TGTGCCAGCAGCTCTAGGGACCCGCCTAACGAGCAGTACTTC
>TRBD1|TRBV19|TRBJ1-5|few
CAILTGADDCNQPQHF
TGTGCCATTCTAACAGGGGCGGATGATTGCAATCAGCCCCAGCATTTT
>NA|TRBV12-3/TRBV12-4|TRBJ1-2|NA
CASSTFPRGYTF
TGTGCCAGCAGCACCTTCCCCAGGGGCTACACCTTC
>TRBD1|TRBV2|TRBJ1-1|NA
CASSEGQGITEAFF
TGTGCCAGCAGTGAGGGACAGGGGATCACTGAAGCTTTCTTT
>TRBD1|TRBV7-9|TRBJ2-5|NA
CASSSRGPETQYF
TGTGCCAGCAGCTCCAGGGGGCCGGAGACCCAGTACTTC
>NA|TRBV19|TRBJ1-2|NA
CASHEGAWGYTF
TGTGCCAGTCATGAGGGCGCTTGGGGCTACACCTTC
>NA|TRBV27|TRBJ2-3|NA
CASSWGGLADTQYF
TGTGCCAGCAGTTGGGGAGGACTGGCAGATACGCAGTATTTT
>NA|TRBV11-2|TRBJ1-6|NA
CASSLGVGSPLHF
TGTGCCAGCAGCTTAGGGGTGGGTTCACCCCTCCACTTT
>NA|TRBV10-3|TRBJ1-6|NA
CAITSSYNSPLHF
TGTGCCATCACGAGCTCCTATAATTCACCCCTCCACTTT
>NA|TRBV12-3/TRBV12-4|TRBJ2-2|NA
CAISPGWIGELFF
TGTGCCATCTCACCAGGTTGGATCGGGGAGCTGTTTTTT
>NA|TRBV24-1|TRBJ2-5|NA
CATSDPRDPGRTQYF
TGTGCCACCAGTGATCCGCGGGACCCGGGAAGGACCCAGTACTTC
>NA|TRBV30|TRBJ1-6|once
CAWSVLNYGNSPLHF
TGTGCCTGGAGTGTACTAAATTATGGGAATTCACCCCTCCACTTT
>NA|TRBV14|TRBJ2-7|NA
CASSPPQALYEQYF
TGTGCCAGCAGCCCGCCACAGGCCCTCTACGAGCAGTACTTC
>TRBD1|TRBV5-6|TRBJ1-3|NA
CASSPGQLGNTIYF
TGTGCCAGCAGCCCGGGACAGCTAGGAAACACCATATATTTT
>NA|TRBV19|TRBJ2-6|NA
CASSITGNLNSGANVLTF
TGTGCCAGTAGTATAACAGGGAACCTTAACTCTGGGGCCAACGTCCTGACTTTC
>NA|TRBV28|TRBJ1-6|NA
CASSSLKDSRGNSPLHF
TGTGCCAGCAGTTCCCTAAAGGACAGCAGGGGAAATTCACCCCTCCACTTT
>NA|TRBV27|TRBJ2-7|NA
CASSLSPFLSYEQYF
TGTGCCAGCAGTTTATCCCCATTTCTCTCCTACGAGCAGTACTTC
>NA|TRBV5-4|TRBJ1-6|NA
CASSGGDGALHF
TGTGCCAGCAGCGGCGGGGATGGGGCCCTCCACTTT
>TRBD1|TRBV6-2/TRBV6-3|TRBJ1-5|NA
CASSYSKFRGQPQHF
TGTGCCAGCAGTTACTCGAAGTTCAGGGGGCAGCCCCAGCATTTT
>NA|TRBV9|TRBJ1-1|NA
CASSVRAGVRTEAFF
TGTGCCAGCAGCGTAAGGGCAGGGGTTCGCACTGAAGCTTTCTTT
>TRBD2|TRBV27|TRBJ2-5|NA
CASSLFRRLAGDQETQYF
TGTGCCAGCAGTTTATTCCGAAGGCTAGCGGGGGATCAAGAGACCCAGTACTTC
>NA|TRBV2|TRBJ2-5|NA
CASGGLLETQYF
TGTGCCAGCGGAGGACTGCTAGAGACCCAGTACTTC
>NA|TRBV7-8|TRBJ1-5|NA
CASSLGDQPQHF
TGTGCCAGCAGCTTAGGGGATCAGCCCCAGCATTTT
>TRBD1|TRBV12-5|TRBJ2-1|NA
CASGPLSGTGVLAVGNEQFF
TGTGCTAGTGGTCCACTTTCCGGGACAGGGGTTTTAGCGGTTGGCAATGAGCAGTTCTTC
>NA|TRBV9|TRBJ1-2|NA
CASNPSREGRGYTF
TGTGCCAGCAACCCCTCGAGGGAGGGACGTGGCTACACCTTC
>NA|TRBV11-2|TRBJ2-5|NA
CASSLPIQTQYF
TGTGCCAGCAGCTTACCGATTCAGACCCAGTACTTC
>TRBD1|TRBV6-5|TRBJ1-6|NA
CASSRDRGINSPLHF
TGTGCCAGCTCGCGAGACAGGGGGATTAATTCACCCCTCCACTTT
>NA|TRBV3-1/TRBV3-2|TRBJ2-7|NA
CASSPGVYLNEQYF
TGTGCCAGCAGCCCTGGGGTATACTTGAACGAGCAGTACTTC
>NA|TRBV14|TRBJ1-6|NA
CASSQDGTIYSPLHF
TGTGCCAGCAGCCAAGATGGGACAATCTATTCACCCCTCCACTTT
>NA|TRBV11-2|TRBJ1-2|NA
CASSLEGRRYTF
TGTGCCAGCAGCTTAGAGGGCCGTCGCTACACCTTC
>NA|TRBV5-1|TRBJ2-3|NA
CASSPDVGPPDTQYF
TGCGCCAGCAGCCCGGACGTAGGACCTCCCGATACGCAGTATTTT
>TRBD1|TRBV12-5|TRBJ1-4|NA
CASGLDRGLVYDEKLFF
TGTGCTAGTGGTCTGGACAGGGGGCTAGTATATGATGAAAAACTGTTTTTT
>TRBD1|TRBV19|TRBJ1-2|NA
CASSIDLGWDRTGYTF
TGTGCCAGTAGTATAGATCTCGGGTGGGACAGGACCGGCTACACCTTC
>TRBD1|TRBV29-1|TRBJ1-1|NA
CSVMMTGNNEAFF
TGCAGCGTTATGATGACAGGGAATAATGAAGCTTTCTTT
>NA|TRBV5-6|TRBJ1-1|NA
CASSLGPRSTEAFF
TGTGCCAGCAGCTTGGGTCCTCGGTCCACTGAAGCTTTCTTT
>NA|TRBV7-9|TRBJ2-6|once
CASSFYRVSGANVLTF
TGTGCCAGCAGCTTCTACAGGGTCTCTGGGGCCAACGTCCTGACTTTC
>NA|TRBV15|TRBJ2-7|NA
CATSRRPPGLSRDEQYF
TGTGCCACCAGCAGACGGCCACCGGGACTCTCGAGGGACGAGCAGTACTTC
>TRBD2|TRBV28|TRBJ2-7|NA
CASSGASGWESYEQYF
TGTGCCAGCAGCGGGGCTAGCGGTTGGGAGTCCTACGAGCAGTACTTC
>NA|TRBV5-1|TRBJ2-7|once
CASSFTQGIYEQYF
TGCGCCAGCAGCTTTACTCAGGGTATCTACGAGCAGTACTTC
>NA|TRBV18|TRBJ1-4|NA
CASSPPPQRGEKLFF
TGTGCCAGCTCACCACCCCCCCAGCGAGGTGAAAAACTGTTTTTT
>NA|TRBV10-3|TRBJ1-4|NA
CAISPDPNEKLFF
TGTGCCATCAGTCCGGACCCTAATGAAAAACTGTTTTTT
>NA|TRBV28|TRBJ1-5|NA
CASSLVREPQHF
TGTGCCAGCAGTTTAGTGAGGGAGCCCCAGCATTTT
>TRBD2|TRBV13|TRBJ2-1|NA
CASSLGPGGEDNEQFF
TGTGCCAGCAGCTTAGGTCCCGGGGGGGAGGACAATGAGCAGTTCTTC
>TRBD1|TRBV19|TRBJ2-1|NA
CASSIRGPRQSSYNEQFF
TGTGCCAGTAGTATAAGGGGGCCTAGACAGTCCTCCTACAATGAGCAGTTCTTC
>NA|TRBV29-1|TRBJ1-2|NA
CSVEVGYTF
TGCAGCGTTGAGGTTGGCTACACCTTC